The 9 T cell receptor beta chains below all came from one sample that was sequenced in a study of cytomegalovirus exposure and HLA in healthy donors. This PCR relied on a set of 60 Vbeta primers and 13 Jbeta primers. Data came from immunoSEQ multiplex PCR; TCRdb stores just in-frame clones and leaves some out. The repertoire holds some 200,000 clones, about 90% seen once, with over 0.2% in the top ten. The sequencing sample was made of PBMCs. The receptors here all came from a girl under three years old in good health and CMV-seronegative.

This clone was recorded only once. A read error may account for a junction end that differs from germline. This chain connects TRBV5-1 to TRBJ2-5, with D unresolved. Germline V lookup: CDR1 SGHRS, CDR2 YFSETQ. The CDR3 sequence is 9 residues long. The CDR3 reads CASSLEQNF. Written as DNA, the CDR3 is TGCGCCAGCAGCTTGGAACAGAACTTC.

This clone showed up just once. The V call is TRBV4-2, the J call TRBJ1-6, with TRBD1 matching over 10 bases. Trimming took 7 bases from V and 10 from J; bases not matched to a gene: 10. The CDR3 is made up of 15 amino acids. Germline V gene data show CDR1 as LGHNA and CDR2 as YNFKEQ. The CDR3 sequence: CASNDRQGAKSPLHF. The CDR3 DNA reads TGTGCCAGCAACGACCGACAGGGGGCGAAATCACCCCTCCACTTT.

The chain employs TRBV19 and TRBJ2-2; TRBD2 aligns across 7 bases. The CDR3 runs 18 residues. Germline V CDR1 and CDR2: LNHDA, SQIVND (reference sequence). With 7 bases clipped from V and 6 bases from J, the junction kept 20 bases outside the gene matches. The CDR3 region has the DNA TGTGCCAGTATGGTGCCCGGAGCGGGACCCAACGGGGCCGGGGAGCTGTTTTTT. Its protein is CASMVPGAGPNGAGELFF.

V and J are TRBV7-2 and TRBJ2-1; possibly TRBD2 for D (5 bases). Trimming left V 0 bases short and J 15 bases short, with 15 bases between. CDR1 and CDR2 from the germline V gene are SGHTA and FQGNSA. This CDR3 has 13 amino acids. Here the CDR3 DNA reads TGTGCCAGCAGCTTAGCTCGCGGGCCAGTATGGTTCTTC. It translates to CASSLARGPVWFF.

The chain carries TRBV5-1 and TRBJ2-7, with 7 bases matching TRBD2. This CDR3 region has 15 residues. The germline V gene encodes CDR1 SGHRS and CDR2 YFSETQ. The trim removed 1 base at V and 3 bases at J, leaving 7 bases unmatched. CDR3: CASSLYAGEYYEQYF. CDR3 nucleotide sequence: TGCGCCAGCAGCTTGTACGCGGGAGAATACTACGAGCAGTACTTC. The variable domain in full, with the rest retrieved from reference TRBV5-1 and TRBJ2-7, is KAGVTQTPRYLIKTRGQQVTLSCSPISGHRSVSWYQQTPGQGLQFLFEYFSETQRNKGNFPGRFSGRQFSNSRSEMNVSTLELGDSALYLCASSLYAGEYYEQYFGPGTRLTVT.

The chain carries TRBV10-3 and TRBJ1-1; a possible D gene is TRBD1 (6 bases). Germline CDR1 reads ENHRY; CDR2 reads SYGVKD. V lost 2 bases and J 5 bases, leaving 21 bases between the germline ends. This CDR3 comprises 17 residues. The DNA of the CDR3 is TGTGCCATCAGTGAGGGAAGGGGGGGTATGATTGGGACTGAAGCTTTCTTT. It translates to CAISEGRGGMIGTEAFF.

A remark on this clone: One junction end disagrees with the germline gene, perhaps due to a read error. V gene TRBV7-9 combines with J gene TRBJ2-3, with D unresolved. The CDR3 is made up of 12 amino acids. Germline V gene sequence: CDR1 SEHNR, CDR2 FQNEAQ (reference sequence). The CDR3 DNA is TGTTCCAGCAGCTTAGTCCTCGATACGCAGTATTTT. Its protein is CSSSLVLDTQYF.

The CDR3 loop is CASTIYNEQFF. CDR3 coding DNA: TGTGCCAGCACTATATACAATGAGCAGTTCTTC. The rearrangement links TRBV6-1 to TRBJ2-1; D gene ambiguous. The CDR3 is made up of 11 amino acids. V lost 7 bases and J lost 4, with 5 bases in between. CDR1 MNHNS and CDR2 SASEGT come from the germline V gene.

This clone was recorded a few times. J is TRBJ2-3 and V is TRBV5-1, with TRBD1 identical over 7 bases. V shed 4 bases and J 5 bases; nucleotides not matched to a gene: 10. The CDR3 sequence is 15 residues long. Per the germline V gene, CDR1 is SGHRS and CDR2 is YFSETQ. Here the CDR3 DNA reads TGCGCCAGCAGCGTGAAAGGGGGCGCGTTAGATACGCAGTATTTT. Its translation: CASSVKGGALDTQYF.